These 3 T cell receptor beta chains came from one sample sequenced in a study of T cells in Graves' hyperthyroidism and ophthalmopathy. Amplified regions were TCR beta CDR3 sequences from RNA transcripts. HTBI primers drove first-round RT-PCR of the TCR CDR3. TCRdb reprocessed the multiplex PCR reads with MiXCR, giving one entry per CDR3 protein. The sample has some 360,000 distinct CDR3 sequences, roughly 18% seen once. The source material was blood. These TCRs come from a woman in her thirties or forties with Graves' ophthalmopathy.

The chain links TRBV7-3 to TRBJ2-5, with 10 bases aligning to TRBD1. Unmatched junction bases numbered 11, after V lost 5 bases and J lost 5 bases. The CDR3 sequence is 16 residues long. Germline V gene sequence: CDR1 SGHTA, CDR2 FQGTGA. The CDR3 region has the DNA TGTGCCAGCAGCGCGGGACCGGGACAGGGGACGGAGACCCAGTACTTC. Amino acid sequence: CASSAGPGQGTETQYF.

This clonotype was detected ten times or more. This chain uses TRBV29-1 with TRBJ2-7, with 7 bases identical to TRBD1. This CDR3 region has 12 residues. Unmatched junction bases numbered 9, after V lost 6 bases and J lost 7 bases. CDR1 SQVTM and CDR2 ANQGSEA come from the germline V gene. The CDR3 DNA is TGCAGCGTCTCCAAGACAGGGTGGGAGCAGTACTTC. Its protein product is CSVSKTGWEQYF.

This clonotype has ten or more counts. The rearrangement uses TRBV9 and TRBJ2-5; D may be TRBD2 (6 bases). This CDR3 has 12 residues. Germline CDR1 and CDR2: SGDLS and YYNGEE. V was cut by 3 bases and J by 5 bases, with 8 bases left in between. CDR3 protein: CASSGGGETQYF. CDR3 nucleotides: TGTGCCAGCAGCGGTGGGGGGGAGACCCAGTACTTC.